These 26 T cell receptor beta chains were all obtained from the same sample, sequenced in a study of shared clonotypes between healthy human individuals. Clones were sequenced by immunoSEQ multiplex PCR, and TCRdb holds only the in-frame ones, with some missing. The table records 450,000 to 500,000 clones, roughly 80% of them present only once. The sequencing sample was made of PBMCs. The origin of the receptors is a woman aged 40-49 years in good health. Some clones in this sample may be carry-over from other donors' samples.

The chain couples TRBV5-5 to TRBJ1-1, with TRBD1 identical over 8 bases. CDR1 is SGHKS, CDR2 YYEKEE, per germline (reference sequence). V shed 3 bases, J shed 4 bases, and the junction held 8 bases outside the gene matches. The CDR3 sequence is 15 residues long. CDR3 protein: CASSSTRTGPTEAFF. CDR3 bases: TGTGCCAGCAGCTCTACCCGGACAGGGCCCACTGAAGCTTTCTTT. The full variable domain, with the rest looked up from reference TRBV5-5 and TRBJ1-1, is DAGVTQSPTHLIKTRGQQVTLRCSPISGHKSVSWYQQVLGQGPQFIFQYYEKEERGRGNFPDRFSARQFPNYSSELNVNALLLGDSALYLCASSSTRTGPTEAFFGQGTRLTVV.

In this sample, this clone turned up a few times. This probably arose from a read error, given a far larger clone one base away. The CDR3 does not end in the conserved phenylalanine or tryptophan, so this is likely a read error. The CDR3 protein is CASSGPTSGDSSTDTQYL. The CDR3 DNA is TGTGCCAGCAGTGGCCCTACTAGCGGAGACTCTAGCACAGATACGCAGTATCTT. The gene calls are TRBV2 and TRBJ2-3, with TRBD2 matching over 8 bases. V gave up 4 bases and J gave up 0 bases; unmatched junction bases: 12. Germline-derived CDR1 and CDR2 are SNHLY and FYNNEI. The CDR3 covers 18 residues.

With regard to this clone: A far larger clone lies a single base away; this is likely a read error. The genes are TRBV4-1 and TRBJ2-7; 7 nucleotides match TRBD1. The CDR3 extends over 15 amino acids. Germline lookup yields CDR1 MGHRA and CDR2 YSYEKL. CDR3 in amino acids: CVSSQGQEFPYEQYF. The CDR3 nucleotides read TGCGTCAGCAGCCAAGGACAGGAGTTCCCCTACGAGCAGTACTTC.

This clone was counted ten times or more. Other nucleotide sequences from this sample produce the same CDR3. The chain carries TRBV28 and TRBJ2-7, with TRBD2 matching over 7 bases. This CDR3 is 14 amino acids long. The V and J ends lost 10 bases and 2 bases, in that order; junction bases with no gene match: 11. The germline gives CDR1 MDHEN, CDR2 SYDVKM. The chain's CDR3 is CATLQLAETYEQYF. DNA of the CDR3: TGTGCCACACTTCAGCTAGCGGAAACCTACGAGCAGTACTTC.

The sample holds one count of this clone. V and J are TRBV9 and TRBJ2-3, with D uncertain. The CDR3 runs to 12 residues. Trimming took off 2 bases at V and 4 bases at J, with 5 bases between the two ends. Germline CDR1 reads SGDLS; CDR2 reads YYNGEE. CDR3 sequence reads: CASSVYADTQYF. The CDR3 DNA sequence: TGTGCCAGCAGCGTCTATGCAGATACGCAGTATTTT.

The rearrangement links TRBV19 to TRBJ2-3; D remains unclear. The CDR3 is 13 residues long. V was trimmed by 5 bases and J by 6 bases, leaving 12 bases between them. Looked up from germline, CDR1 is LNHDA and CDR2 is SQIVND (reference sequence). The CDR3 is CASSGTLRDTQYF. As DNA, the CDR3 is TGTGCCAGTAGTGGCACCTTGCGGGATACGCAGTATTTT.

The chain is built from TRBV19 and TRBJ1-1; weak D call: TRBD1 (6 bases). The CDR3 contains 14 residues. V shed 5 bases and J shed 4 bases, with 14 bases lying between them. Germline assignment: CDR1 LNHDA and CDR2 SQIVND (reference sequence). Here the CDR3 reads CASSLTQGITEAFF. The DNA for the CDR3 is TGTGCCAGTAGTCTTACACAGGGAATCACTGAAGCTTTCTTT.

This clone was detected once. The chain is built from TRBV7-9 and TRBJ2-7, with TRBD2 matching over 14 bases. This CDR3 region has 14 residues. CDR1 is SEHNR and CDR2 is FQNEAQ in the germline V gene (reference sequence). After removal of 3 bases from V and 6 bases from J, the junction contained 1 base not matched to a gene. The CDR3 here is CASSFGTSGSEQYF. In DNA form, the CDR3 reads TGTGCCAGCAGCTTTGGGACTAGCGGGAGCGAGCAGTACTTC.

This clone is a singleton in its sample. This chain connects TRBV2 to TRBJ2-7, with no clear D. The CDR3 sequence is 14 residues long. The V gene lost 5 bases and the J gene lost 0 bases, with 11 bases spanning the gap. The germline V gene encodes CDR1 SNHLY and CDR2 FYNNEI. The CDR3 DNA reads as TGTGCCAGCAGTCGCGACCGACGCTCCTACGAGCAGTACTTC. This encodes CASSRDRRSYEQYF.

The chain has TRBV6-5 and TRBJ2-7; 8 bases align to TRBD2. Per germline, CDR1 MNHEY and CDR2 SVGAGI. The CDR3 runs 14 residues. The V segment lost 5 bases and the J segment 6 bases; nucleotides outside the gene matches: 9. This chain's CDR3 is CASSPPGGAGEQYF. DNA for the CDR3: TGTGCCAGCAGTCCCCCGGGGGGGGCCGGCGAGCAGTACTTC.

Notes on this clone: A read error is likely here: a far larger clone is one base away. The V and J genes are TRBV7-9 and TRBJ2-1; 7 bases align to TRBD2. The germline CDR1 and CDR2 sequences are SEHNR and FQNEAQ (reference sequence). The CDR3 extends over 16 amino acids. The CDR3 reads CASSPRGGSSYNEQLF. DNA for the CDR3: TGTGCCAGCAGCCCCCGGGGCGGGAGCTCCTACAATGAGCAGCTCTTC.

This rearrangement joins TRBV12-1 to TRBJ2-1; the table names TRBD2, a call not compared with the DNA. TRBV12-1 is a listed pseudogene. The CDR3 runs to 20 residues. The CDR3 loop is CASSFKIGLAGGSSYNEQFF. In DNA form, the CDR3 reads TGTGCCAGCAGCTTCAAGATCGGACTAGCGGGAGGGAGCTCCTACAATGAGCAGTTCTTC.

V is TRBV4-3 and J is TRBJ2-7; 11 bases map to TRBD2. The CDR3 extends over 18 amino acids. Germline trimming cut 3 bases from V and 0 bases from J; bases unmatched to any gene: 10. Looked up from germline, CDR1 is LGHNA and CDR2 is YSLEER. The CDR3 nucleotides read TGCGCCAGCAGCCAGCGACTAGCGGGGAGTCGTAGCTCCTACGAGCAGTACTTC. This encodes CASSQRLAGSRSSYEQYF.

The rearrangement uses TRBV5-1 and TRBJ1-1; TRBD1 agrees at 9 bases. Germline CDR1 SGHRS, CDR2 YFSETQ. V shed 6 bases, J shed 5 bases, and the junction held 5 bases outside the gene matches. The CDR3 runs to 13 residues. CDR3 protein: CASTRTGDTEAFF. The DNA of the CDR3 is TGCGCCAGCACCCGGACAGGGGATACTGAAGCTTTCTTT.

The chain recombines TRBV7-9 with TRBJ2-3, with 7 bases that match TRBD1. Unmatched junction bases numbered 2, after V lost 4 bases and J lost 4 bases. The CDR3 consists of 13 residues. Germline CDR1 SEHNR, CDR2 FQNEAQ (reference sequence). The CDR3, as DNA: TGTGCCAGCAGCTCCACAGGGGCAGATACGCAGTATTTT. This encodes CASSSTGADTQYF.

This chain uses TRBV7-3 with TRBJ2-1, with TRBD2 identical over 13 bases. The ends lost 5 bases at V and 10 bases at J; junction bases unmatched: 20. The CDR3 is 19 amino acids. Germline assignment: CDR1 SGHTA and CDR2 FQGTGA. CDR3 amino acids: CASSPRTSGGRPGMREQFF. Here the CDR3 DNA reads TGTGCCAGCAGCCCTCGGACTAGCGGGGGACGCCCCGGAATGCGGGAGCAGTTCTTC.

The chain links TRBV7-9 to TRBJ2-1; the D gene is possibly TRBD1 (5 bases). Germline CDR1 SEHNR, CDR2 FQNEAQ (reference sequence). This CDR3 has 16 amino acids. V was shortened by 6 bases and J by 5 bases, with 20 bases between the two germline ends. CDR3 sequence reads: CASRPNQGKKHNEQFF. The CDR3 DNA reads as TGTGCCAGCAGACCGAATCAGGGTAAAAAACACAATGAGCAGTTCTTC.

The chain uses TRBV10-3 and TRBJ2-7, with 10 bases aligning to TRBD1. This CDR3 has 14 amino acids. In germline, CDR1 is ENHRY, CDR2 SYGVKD. The V and J ends lost 6 bases and 5 bases, in that order; junction bases with no gene match: 7. Here the CDR3 DNA reads TGTGCCATCAGACGACAGGGGGCGGGGGACGAGCAGTACTTC. It codes for CAIRRQGAGDEQYF.

The chain carries TRBV5-1 and TRBJ1-1, with D possibly matching TRBD1 (5 bases). The CDR3 sequence is 14 residues long. The germline gives CDR1 SGHRS, CDR2 YFSETQ. V lost 4 bases and J lost 4, with 14 bases in between. The CDR3 region has the DNA TGCGCCAGCAGCGAAAGGGTGGGGGGCACTGAAGCTTTCTTT. It is translated as CASSERVGGTEAFF.

About this clone: A far larger clone is a single base away, which makes a read error likely. V and J are TRBV30 and TRBJ1-2, with 8 bases that match TRBD1. J was trimmed by 4 bases and V by 3 bases; bases with no gene match: 7. Germline-derived CDR1 and CDR2 are GTSNPN and SVGIG (reference sequence). The CDR3 extends over 14 amino acids. As DNA, the CDR3 is TGTGCCTGGAGGTGGACAGGGACGGGCTATGGCTACACCTTC. This sequence encodes CAWRWTGTGYGYTF.

This sequence joins TRBV18 and TRBJ2-7; TRBD2 matches 10 bases. The CDR3 is made up of 16 amino acids. The germline V gene has CDR1 KGHSH and CDR2 LQKENI. J lost 6 bases, V lost 0 bases, and 8 bases had no gene match. CDR3 bases: TGTGCCAGCTCACCACCAGCGTCTAGCGGGAGAGGCGAGCAGTACTTC. This codes for CASSPPASSGRGEQYF.

A note on this clone: A much larger clone sits a single nucleotide away, making a read error possible. Other DNA sequences of this sample code for an identical CDR3. J is TRBJ2-7 and V is TRBV28; 10 positions agree with TRBD1. CDR1 and CDR2 from the germline V gene are MDHEN and SYDVKM. There are 14 residues in the CDR3. V was clipped by 2 bases and J by 2 bases; unmatched bases: 0. Here the CDR3 reads CASSLGTGAYEQYF. CDR3 bases: TGTGCCAGCAGTTTAGGGACAGGGGCCTACGAGCAGTACTTC.

This clone was recorded many times. The chain carries TRBV21-1 and TRBJ2-7; the tabulated D call, TRBD2, remains unverified against the DNA. TRBV21-1 constitutes a pseudogene. The CDR3 contains 16 residues. The CDR3 sequence: CASSNFRTGGSYEQYF. CDR3 nucleotide sequence: TGTGCCAGCAGCAATTTTCGGACTGGTGGCTCCTACGAGCAGTACTTC.

With regard to this clone: A far larger clone lies a single base away; this is likely a read error. This chain connects TRBV28 to TRBJ1-1; D remains unclear. Germline V gene sequence: CDR1 MDHEN, CDR2 SYDVKM. The CDR3 contains 12 residues. The CDR3 region has the DNA TGTGCCGGCAGTTTCCAGAGAACTGAAGCTTTCTTT. It specifies CAGSFQRTEAFF.

As concerns this clone: It is likely a read error: a sequence one base away is far more abundant. The chain recombines TRBV29-1 with TRBJ1-1; possibly TRBD1 for D (5 bases). Germline CDR1 is SQVTM and CDR2 is ANQGSEA. Trimming shortened V by 4 bases and J by 1 base, and 13 bases separated the two germline ends. This CDR3 has 14 residues. The CDR3 loop is CSVAPGASNTEAFF. CDR3 sequence (DNA): TGCAGCGTTGCCCCCGGGGCGTCGAACACTGAAGCTTTCTTT.

The V and J genes are TRBV4-2 and TRBJ1-5; no clear D. Germline CDR1 reads LGHNA; CDR2 reads YNFKEQ. V was clipped by 4 bases and J by 3 bases, with 16 bases between them. CDR3 length: 16 residues. The CDR3 region is CASSRNLGNSNQPQHF. The CDR3 region has the DNA TGTGCCAGCAGCCGAAATTTGGGGAATTCCAATCAGCCCCAGCATTTT.